One and the same sample provided the 27 T cell receptor beta chains below, sequenced in a study of T cells in localized non-small cell lung cancer. Repertoires were generated with immunoSEQ multiplex PCR, while TCRdb's copy carries only in-frame clones and drops some. The sample includes 45,000 to 70,000 clones, about nine tenths of them seen just once. Sequencing used peripheral blood, obtained before any cancer treatment. The receptors derive from a woman aged 35 to 75 with stage I lung adenocarcinoma.

The chain recombines TRBV19 with TRBJ2-4; 13 bases match TRBD2. There are 19 residues in the CDR3. Germline trimming cut 4 bases from V and 0 bases from J; bases unmatched to any gene: 9. The germline V gene has CDR1 LNHDA and CDR2 SQIVND (reference sequence). DNA for the CDR3: TGTGCCAGTAGTAAGACTAGCGGGGGGTCGGACCTAGCCAAAAACATTCAGTACTTC. Encoded protein: CASSKTSGGSDLAKNIQYF.

The chain links TRBV29-1 to TRBJ2-5; 9 bases map to TRBD1. Looked up from germline, CDR1 is SQVTM and CDR2 is ANQGSEA. J was trimmed by 5 bases and V by 5 bases; bases with no gene match: 6. This CDR3 contains 13 residues. Written as DNA, the CDR3 is TGCAGCGTTTTGGGACAGGGTAGGGAGACCCAGTACTTC. Translation gives CSVLGQGRETQYF. Supplemented by reference TRBV29-1 and TRBJ2-5, the full variable domain reads SAVISQKPSRDICQRGTSLTIQCQVDSQVTMMFWYRQQPGQSLTLIATANQGSEATYESGFVIDKFPISRPNLTFSTLTVSNMSPEDSSIYLCSVLGQGRETQYFGPGTRLLVL.

The chain is built from TRBV2 and TRBJ1-2; D uncertain. With 2 bases removed from V and 7 bases from J, the gap between germline ends came to 17 bases. This CDR3 contains 15 residues. CDR1 SNHLY and CDR2 FYNNEI come from the germline V gene. This chain's CDR3 is CASSENAPGMGGYTF. As DNA, the CDR3 is TGTGCCAGCAGTGAAAACGCTCCGGGGATGGGTGGCTACACCTTC.

The chain couples TRBV28 to TRBJ1-4, with unresolved D. The CDR3 runs to 14 residues. V lost 5 bases and J 0 bases, leaving 7 bases between the germline ends. Germline CDR1 MDHEN, CDR2 SYDVKM. In DNA, the CDR3 is TGTGCCAGCAGTCCCTTGACAACTAATGAAAAACTGTTTTTT. Translation: CASSPLTTNEKLFF.

The chain carries TRBV2 and TRBJ2-1; D ambiguous. This CDR3 has 13 residues. Germline V lookup: CDR1 SNHLY, CDR2 FYNNEI. The V end was cut by 2 bases, the J end by 5 bases, with 7 bases between. CDR3 DNA sequence: TGTGCCAGCAGTGAAAGGCAGAACAATGAGCAGTTCTTC. It encodes CASSERQNNEQFF.

V is TRBV14 and J is TRBJ2-5; 12 positions agree with TRBD1. The V and J ends lost 0 bases and 5 bases, in that order; junction bases with no gene match: 4. CDR3 length: 16 residues. From germline, CDR1 is SGHDN and CDR2 FVKESK. CDR3 sequence reads: CASSQDGTGGRETQYF. The CDR3 region has the DNA TGTGCCAGCAGCCAAGATGGGACAGGGGGCCGGGAGACCCAGTACTTC.

The J gene is TRBJ1-1, the V gene TRBV2, with 12 nucleotides matching TRBD1. In germline, CDR1 is SNHLY, CDR2 FYNNEI. The CDR3 is 19 residues long. The ends lost 8 bases at V and 5 bases at J; junction bases unmatched: 21. CDR3 DNA: TGTGCCAGCGGACGATTCGGCCAAATCGGGACAGGGGGCAAGACTGAAGCTTTCTTT. Amino acids: CASGRFGQIGTGGKTEAFF.

The V call is TRBV7-2, the J call TRBJ1-1, with a possible D match to TRBD1 (5 bases). CDR3 size: 13 residues. Trimming cost V 1 base and J 4 bases, with 7 bases left between them. Germline V CDR1 and CDR2: SGHTA, FQGNSA. CDR3 nucleotide sequence: TGTGCCAGCAGCTTAGGGGGCGGCACTGAAGCTTTCTTT. Protein sequence: CASSLGGGTEAFF.

This chain uses TRBV4-1 with TRBJ1-4; no definite D call. CDR1 is MGHRA and CDR2 is YSYEKL in the germline V gene. The CDR3 contains 19 residues. V shed 4 bases and J shed 0 bases, with 21 bases lying between them. The CDR3: CASSPMEGGSHATNEKLFF. CDR3 sequence (DNA): TGCGCCAGCAGCCCCATGGAAGGCGGGTCGCACGCAACTAATGAAAAACTGTTTTTT.

The rearrangement joins TRBV30 to TRBJ1-5; the D gene is possibly TRBD1 (5 bases). The germline V and J ends were trimmed by 5 bases and 5 bases, with 13 bases remaining between them. The CDR3 loop spans 13 amino acids. Germline CDR1 GTSNPN, CDR2 SVGIG (reference sequence). The CDR3 protein is CAWGQGLDQPQHF. The CDR3 DNA reads as TGTGCCTGGGGTCAGGGTCTCGATCAGCCCCAGCATTTT.

The genes are TRBV19 and TRBJ1-6; D not resolved. Germline CDR1 and CDR2: LNHDA and SQIVND (reference sequence). The CDR3 spans 15 residues. V shed 4 bases and J shed 5 bases, with 12 bases lying between them. The CDR3 DNA reads TGTGCCAGTAGTACCCTTTCCGGGAATAATTCACCCCTCCACTTT. Amino acids: CASSTLSGNNSPLHF.

The V gene is TRBV15, the J gene TRBJ1-2, with TRBD1 matching over 9 bases. The length of the CDR3 is 14 residues. Trimming removed 5 bases from V and 8 bases from J; junction bases left unmatched: 9. Germline V gene sequence: CDR1 LNHNV, CDR2 YYDKDF (reference sequence). DNA of the CDR3: TGTGCCACCAGCTCAGGTGGGACAGGGTACGGCTACACCTTC. Translated: CATSSGGTGYGYTF.

The rearrangement uses TRBV6-6 and TRBJ2-1; 7 bases line up with TRBD1. The V and J ends lost 6 bases and 4 bases, in that order; junction bases with no gene match: 9. The CDR3 runs to 15 residues. Germline CDR1 and CDR2: MNHNY and SVGAGI (reference sequence). The CDR3: CASRASGGNYNEQFF. The CDR3 nucleotides read TGTGCCAGCAGAGCTTCAGGGGGAAATTACAATGAGCAGTTCTTC.

The CDR3 spells CASSTSGGARQPQHF. The DNA of the CDR3 is TGTGCCAGCAGTACCTCAGGGGGCGCGAGGCAGCCCCAGCATTTT. The rearrangement uses TRBV28 and TRBJ1-5; 8 bases are a match to TRBD1. Germline CDR1 is MDHEN and CDR2 is SYDVKM. The ends lost 5 bases at V and 7 bases at J; junction bases unmatched: 10. This CDR3 is 15 amino acids long. Using reference TRBV28 and TRBJ1-5 for the parts outside the CDR3, the full variable domain is DVKVTQSSRYLVKRTGEKVFLECVQDMDHENMFWYRQDPGLGLRLIYFSYDVKMKEKGDIPEGYSVSREKKERFSLILESASTNQTSMYLCASSTSGGARQPQHFGDGTRLSIL.

This clone was found a few times. The J gene is TRBJ1-6, the V gene TRBV9; D is uncertain. The germline V and J ends were trimmed by 0 bases and 5 bases, with 6 bases remaining between them. Germline CDR1 is SGDLS and CDR2 is YYNGEE. The CDR3 loop spans 14 amino acids. The DNA of the CDR3 is TGTGCCAGCAGCGTAGAGGCCGATAATTCACCCCTCCACTTT. This sequence encodes CASSVEADNSPLHF.

DNA for the CDR3: TGTGCCAGCAGTCCCGGGGGGGCCCGGGTCTATGGCTACACCTTC. Protein: CASSPGGARVYGYTF. V gene TRBV27 combines with J gene TRBJ1-2; possibly TRBD1 for D (6 bases). Trimming removed 5 bases from V and 4 bases from J, with 17 bases in between. There are 15 residues in the CDR3. Germline V gene lookup returns CDR1 MNHEY and CDR2 SMNVEV (reference sequence).

The chain combines TRBV7-2 with TRBJ1-4; 7 bases match TRBD1. Trimming cost V 4 bases and J 10 bases; bases outside gene matches: 9. Per the germline V gene, CDR1 is SGHTA and CDR2 is FQGNSA. The CDR3 sequence is 14 residues long. The CDR3 sequence: CASSSGQAWGKLFF. The CDR3, as DNA: TGTGCCAGCAGCTCAGGACAGGCTTGGGGAAAACTGTTTTTT.

The chain couples TRBV10-2 to TRBJ2-5; D might be TRBD2 (5 bases). Germline V gene lookup returns CDR1 WSHSY and CDR2 SAAADI. V was pared by 0 bases and J by 6 bases, with 8 bases between. This CDR3 comprises 13 residues. In DNA, the CDR3 is TGCGCCAGCAGTGAGTCAGGACTCCAGACCCAGTACTTC. Amino acids: CASSESGLQTQYF.

The rearrangement links TRBV9 to TRBJ2-7; D is unresolved. The CDR3 runs 14 residues. Germline V lookup: CDR1 SGDLS, CDR2 YYNGEE. V shed 0 bases and J shed 0 bases, with 7 bases lying between them. The CDR3 region has the DNA TGTGCCAGCAGCGTAGCTAGTAGCTCCTACGAGCAGTACTTC. As protein: CASSVASSSYEQYF.

V gene TRBV18 combines with J gene TRBJ1-1; 7 bases are shared with TRBD1. Germline values: CDR1 KGHSH, CDR2 LQKENI. The CDR3 covers 14 residues. Unmatched junction bases numbered 4, after V lost 4 bases and J lost 2 bases. CDR3 coding DNA: TGTGCCAGCTCACTCGGGACAGCAAACACTGAAGCTTTCTTT. Protein: CASSLGTANTEAFF.

The rearrangement links TRBV7-2 to TRBJ2-7, with TRBD2 matching 9 bases. V trimming: 4 bases; J trimming: 4 bases; junction bases outside the gene matches: 8. Looked up from germline, CDR1 is SGHTA and CDR2 is FQGNSA. The CDR3 runs to 15 residues. This chain's CDR3 is CASSWGLAGPYEQYF. Here the CDR3 DNA reads TGTGCCAGCAGCTGGGGGCTAGCGGGGCCTTACGAGCAGTACTTC.

The CDR3 region is CASRPKQYQETQYF. As DNA, the CDR3 is TGTGCCAGCAGACCCAAGCAGTACCAAGAGACCCAGTACTTC. The V and J genes are TRBV28 and TRBJ2-5; D ambiguous. This CDR3 is 14 amino acids long. Germline V gives CDR1 MDHEN, CDR2 SYDVKM. V gave up 6 bases and J gave up 0 bases, with 11 bases separating them.

The CDR3 coding sequence is TGTGCCAGCAGCTTAGTTCCGGGACAGCCCCAGCATTTT. Translation: CASSLVPGQPQHF. This rearrangement joins TRBV7-2 to TRBJ1-5, with D unresolved. Trimming took 1 base from V and 7 from J, leaving 8 bases between them. This CDR3 has 13 residues. Per germline, CDR1 SGHTA and CDR2 FQGNSA.

V is TRBV29-1 and J is TRBJ1-1; 10 bases are shared with TRBD1. V was pared by 7 bases and J by 4 bases, with 3 bases of the junction left unmatched. The CDR3 has 12 amino acids. CDR1 is SQVTM, CDR2 ANQGSEA, per germline. This CDR3 is CSADRGPTEAFF. The CDR3 nucleotides are TGCAGCGCCGACAGGGGGCCCACTGAAGCTTTCTTT. Full variable domain (rest looked up from reference TRBV29-1 and TRBJ1-1): SAVISQKPSRDICQRGTSLTIQCQVDSQVTMMFWYRQQPGQSLTLIATANQGSEATYESGFVIDKFPISRPNLTFSTLTVSNMSPEDSSIYLCSADRGPTEAFFGQGTRLTVV.

The chain employs TRBV7-9 and TRBJ1-4; D ambiguous. The CDR3 spans 14 residues. Germline V gene data show CDR1 as SEHNR and CDR2 as FQNEAQ (reference sequence). With 1 base removed from V and 8 bases from J, the gap between germline ends came to 11 bases. This chain's CDR3 is CASSLVRRPEKLFF. The CDR3 DNA sequence: TGTGCCAGCAGCTTAGTCAGAAGACCAGAAAAACTGTTTTTT.

The rearrangement joins TRBV7-2 to TRBJ2-5; D unclear. The V and J ends lost 1 base and 2 bases respectively, with 11 bases between them. The germline gives CDR1 SGHTA, CDR2 FQGNSA. The CDR3 is made up of 15 amino acids. The CDR3 sequence: CASSLGVVRQETQYF. Here the CDR3 DNA reads TGTGCCAGCAGCTTAGGGGTGGTAAGGCAAGAGACCCAGTACTTC.

V is TRBV5-1 and J is TRBJ2-7; 9 bases match TRBD1. This CDR3 spans 15 amino acids. Germline lookup yields CDR1 SGHRS and CDR2 YFSETQ. The J segment lost 2 bases and the V segment lost 0 bases, leaving 3 bases of the junction unmatched. CDR3 coding DNA: TGCGCCAGCAGCTTGGGGACAGGGGCAACCTACGAGCAGTACTTC. Residues: CASSLGTGATYEQYF.